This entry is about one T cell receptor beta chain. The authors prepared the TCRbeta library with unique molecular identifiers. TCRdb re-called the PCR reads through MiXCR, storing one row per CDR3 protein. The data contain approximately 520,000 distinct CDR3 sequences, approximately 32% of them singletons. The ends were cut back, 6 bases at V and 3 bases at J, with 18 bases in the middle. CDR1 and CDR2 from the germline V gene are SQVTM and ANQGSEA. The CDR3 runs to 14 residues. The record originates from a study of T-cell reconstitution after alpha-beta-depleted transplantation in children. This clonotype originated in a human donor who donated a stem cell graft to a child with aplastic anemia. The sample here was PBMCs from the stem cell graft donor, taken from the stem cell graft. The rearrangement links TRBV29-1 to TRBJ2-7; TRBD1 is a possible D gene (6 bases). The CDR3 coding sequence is TGCAGCGTCCCCCCGGAAGGGGACATCTACGAGCAGTACGTC. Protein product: CSVPPEGDIYEQYV.